This is a list of T cell receptor beta chains from one sample in a study of T-cell reconstitution after alpha-beta-depleted transplantation in children. From the PCR reads, TCRdb called clonotypes with MiXCR, one entry per CDR3 protein. This table holds more than 450,000 distinct CDR3 sequences, approximately 16% found once. The sample was PBMCs from the stem cell graft donor, taken from the stem cell graft. The receptors originated from a human donor who donated a stem cell graft to a child with acute lymphoblastic leukemia. Each CDR3 is given with its conserved first and last residue. The D gene is left open where the match is weak. A row's size may be missing; if present it is once, few, many or a size class.

V gene,clone size,D gene,J gene,CDR3 DNA,CDR3 protein
TRBV7-3,.,TRBD2,TRBJ2-7,TGTGCCAGCAGCACGAAAGCGGGACCCTACGACGAGCAGTACTTC,CASSTKAGPYDEQYF
TRBV5-1,few,.,TRBJ1-2,TGCGCCAGCAGCTTTGAAGGGGCGCGGAGTGGCTACACCTTC,CASSFEGARSGYTF
TRBV25-1,few,TRBD1,TRBJ1-4,TGTGCCAGCAGATCCGGGTCGGGACAGTTTAATGAAAAACTGTTTTTT,CASRSGSGQFNEKLFF
TRBV4-1,.,.,TRBJ1-6,TGCGCCAGCAGCCAAGATACGGGGGGTTCACCCCTCCACTTT,CASSQDTGGSPLHF
TRBV5-8,few,TRBD1,TRBJ2-7,TGTGCCAGCGGATGGAGACAGGGTGGAAACGAGCAGTACTTC,CASGWRQGGNEQYF
TRBV29-1,.,TRBD2,TRBJ2-5,TGCAGCGTTCGGACTAGCGATTGGGAGACCCAGTACTTC,CSVRTSDWETQYF
TRBV12-3/TRBV12-4,.,.,TRBJ2-3,TGTGCCAGCAGTCCTCCGCCGCACAGGTTAAGACGAAGCACAGATACGCAGTATTTT,CASSPPPHRLRRSTDTQYF
TRBV6-2/TRBV6-3,.,TRBD2,TRBJ2-7,TGTGCCAGCTGGCAGGGAGGGCTCGAGCAGTACTTC,CASWQGGLEQYF
TRBV7-8,.,TRBD2,TRBJ2-1,TGTGCCGGAGCGGGCGGGAGGGCCAATGAGCAGTTCTTC,CAGAGGRANEQFF
TRBV10-3,few,TRBD1,TRBJ2-1,TGTGCCATCAGTTTGGGACAGCTAGTAAATGAGCAGTTCTTC,CAISLGQLVNEQFF
TRBV7-8,.,.,TRBJ1-5,TGTGCCAGCAGCTCACCTTCGGGGCAGCTGGGGCAGCCCCAGCATTTT,CASSSPSGQLGQPQHF
TRBV12-3/TRBV12-4,few,.,TRBJ2-4,TGTGCCAGCAGTTTAGCTATTCAGGGGCTTAAAAACATTCAGTACTTC,CASSLAIQGLKNIQYF
TRBV4-2,.,TRBD1,TRBJ2-7,TGTGCCAGCAGCCAAGAAGGGGGCGCCCTCTACGAGCAGTACTTC,CASSQEGGALYEQYF
TRBV29-1,few,.,TRBJ2-3,TGCAGCGTCAGGGGCACAGATACGCAGTATTTT,CSVRGTDTQYF